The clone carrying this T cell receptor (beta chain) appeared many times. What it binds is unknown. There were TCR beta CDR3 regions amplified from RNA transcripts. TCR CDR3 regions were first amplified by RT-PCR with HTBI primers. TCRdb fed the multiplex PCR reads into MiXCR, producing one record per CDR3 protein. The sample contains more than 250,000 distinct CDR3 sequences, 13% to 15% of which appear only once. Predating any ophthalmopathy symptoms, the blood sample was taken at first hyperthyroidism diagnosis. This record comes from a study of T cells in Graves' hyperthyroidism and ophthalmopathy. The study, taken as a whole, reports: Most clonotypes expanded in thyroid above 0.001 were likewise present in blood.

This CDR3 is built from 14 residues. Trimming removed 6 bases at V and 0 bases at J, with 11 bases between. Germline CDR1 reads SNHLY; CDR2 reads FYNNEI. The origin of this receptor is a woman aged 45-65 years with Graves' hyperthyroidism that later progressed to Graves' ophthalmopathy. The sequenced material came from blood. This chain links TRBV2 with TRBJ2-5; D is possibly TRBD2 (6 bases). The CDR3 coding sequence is TGTGCCAGCAGACGAAGCGGGCACCAAGAGACCCAGTACTTC. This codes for CASRRSGHQETQYF.